The present TCR beta chain was sequenced within a study of T cell repertoires in cytomegalovirus infection. TCRdb used MiXCR to reprocess the reads, holding one entry per CDR3 protein. The sample shows fewer than 350,000 distinct CDR3 sequences, 15% to 20% of them seen only once. The CDR3 loop spans 14 amino acids. Trimming removed 7 bases at V and 2 bases at J, with 14 bases between. Germline lookup yields CDR1 LNHNV and CDR2 YYDKDF (reference sequence). This clonotype was observed a handful of times. The genes are TRBV15 and TRBJ1-1; D ambiguous. The sequenced sample was PBMCs. This TCR came from a human donor in good health (CMV status not recorded). Some clones in this sample may be carry-over from other donors' samples. Here the CDR3 DNA reads TGTGCCACCAAGCAGAGTCAGCTAAACACTGAAGCTTTCTTT. Translating it yields CATKQSQLNTEAFF.